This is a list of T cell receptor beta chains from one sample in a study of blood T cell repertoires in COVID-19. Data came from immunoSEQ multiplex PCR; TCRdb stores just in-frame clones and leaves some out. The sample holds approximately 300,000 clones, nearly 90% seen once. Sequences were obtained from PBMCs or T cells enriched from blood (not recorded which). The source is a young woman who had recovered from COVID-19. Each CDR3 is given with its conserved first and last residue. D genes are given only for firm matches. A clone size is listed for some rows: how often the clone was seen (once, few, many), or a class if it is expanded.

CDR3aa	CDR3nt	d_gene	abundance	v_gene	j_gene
CASNLEITAPEQYF	TGTGCCAGCAACCTAGAGATAACGGCCCCCGAGCAGTACTTC	NA	once	TRBV7-2	TRBJ2-7
CASSPTGTNSPLHF	TGTGCCAGCAGTCCGACAGGGACTAATTCACCCCTCCACTTT	TRBD1	NA	TRBV6-4	TRBJ1-6
CASQRQANTGELFF	TGTGCCAGCCAGAGACAGGCGAACACCGGGGAGCTGTTTTTT	NA	NA	TRBV5-5	TRBJ2-2
CASSRGEVSGNTIYF	TGTGCCAGCAGCCGCGGAGAGGTATCTGGAAACACCATATATTTT	NA	NA	TRBV7-8	TRBJ1-3
CASSEKQGFRETQYF	TGTGCCAGCAGTGAGAAACAGGGTTTCAGAGAGACCCAGTACTTC	NA	NA	TRBV6-1	TRBJ2-5
CASSEAGTGDPYEQYF	TGTGCCAGCAGTGAAGCTGGGACAGGGGACCCCTACGAGCAGTACTTC	TRBD1	NA	TRBV6-1	TRBJ2-7
CASSESRGWTGF	TGTGCCAGCAGTGAGTCTCGAGGTTGGACAGGGTTT	TRBD1	NA	TRBV6-1	TRBJ1-1
CASSVQGNTIYF	TGTGCCAGCAGCGTACAGGGAAACACCATATATTTT	NA	few	TRBV9	TRBJ1-3
CASSLGQGLKETQYF	TGTGCCAGCAGCTTAGGCCAGGGTCTGAAAGAGACCCAGTACTTC	NA	NA	TRBV11-2	TRBJ2-5
CACSGGHPNLGQPQHF	TGTGCCTGTTCGGGGGGACACCCGAATCTCGGTCAGCCCCAGCATTTT	NA	NA	TRBV30	TRBJ1-5
CASSAQGAKGYTF	TGTGCCAGCTCAGCACAGGGGGCCAAAGGCTACACCTTC	TRBD1	NA	TRBV18	TRBJ1-2
CAISGTRNTEAFF	TGTGCCATCAGCGGGACACGGAACACTGAAGCTTTCTTT	NA	NA	TRBV10-3	TRBJ1-1
CASSFEGGNQPQHF	TGTGCCAGCAGCTTTGAGGGAGGCAATCAGCCCCAGCATTTT	NA	NA	TRBV7-8	TRBJ1-5
CAWKGGGLNTGELFF	TGTGCCTGGAAGGGCGGGGGCTTAAACACCGGGGAGCTGTTTTTT	NA	NA	TRBV30	TRBJ2-2
CASSHSRVDGYTF	TGTGCCAGCAGCCATAGCAGGGTTGATGGCTACACCTTC	NA	NA	TRBV4-2	TRBJ1-2
CASSTKRTGGIFMNEQFF	TGTGCCAGTAGTACGAAGAGGACAGGGGGCATTTTCATGAATGAGCAGTTCTTC	TRBD1	NA	TRBV19	TRBJ2-1
CASSPDRALGYTF	TGTGCCAGCTCACCGGACAGGGCTTTAGGCTACACCTTC	TRBD1	NA	TRBV18	TRBJ1-2
CASSPQGAGEKLFF	TGTGCCAGCAGTCCACAGGGGGCGGGCGAAAAACTGTTTTTT	TRBD1	NA	TRBV28	TRBJ1-4
CASSQDEGVGEQYF	TGCGCCAGCAGCCAAGATGAGGGGGTTGGCGAGCAGTACTTC	NA	NA	TRBV4-3	TRBJ2-7
CASSVGGQGLYEQYF	TGTGCCAGCAGTGTGGGGGGACAGGGGCTCTACGAGCAGTACTTC	TRBD1	NA	TRBV5-4	TRBJ2-7
CASSRSPRDGYTF	TGTGCCAGCAGCCGTTCACCGAGGGATGGCTACACCTTC	NA	once	TRBV14	TRBJ1-2
CAIREDTKKREPSGNTIYF	TGTGCCATCAGAGAGGACACGAAGAAGAGGGAGCCCTCTGGAAACACCATATATTTT	NA	NA	TRBV10-3	TRBJ1-3
CASSDLGSEEKLFF	TGTGCCAGCAGTGACCTTGGATCGGAGGAAAAACTGTTTTTT	NA	few	TRBV2	TRBJ1-4
CASSSKRHGVGYEQYF	TGTGCCAGCAGCTCTAAGAGGCACGGGGTTGGATACGAGCAGTACTTC	NA	NA	TRBV7-8	TRBJ2-7
CASSLGRATTDTQYF	TGCGCCAGCAGCTTAGGGAGAGCCACCACAGATACGCAGTATTTT	NA	NA	TRBV5-1	TRBJ2-3
CASSGPGQGITEAFF	TGCGCCAGCAGCGGCCCGGGACAGGGGATTACTGAAGCTTTCTTT	TRBD1	few	TRBV5-1	TRBJ1-1
CASSLKGQPLGGYGYTF	TGTGCCAGCAGTTTAAAGGGGCAGCCCCTCGGAGGGTATGGCTACACCTTC	NA	NA	TRBV27	TRBJ1-2
CASSYSTGGSDSPLHF	TGTGCCAGCAGTTACTCTACAGGGGGTTCGGATTCACCCCTCCACTTT	TRBD1	NA	TRBV6-5	TRBJ1-6
CASSAGIGNTIYF	TGCGCCAGCAGCGCGGGTATCGGAAACACCATATATTTT	NA	NA	TRBV4-3	TRBJ1-3
CASSLVGWGELSYEQYF	TGTGCCAGCAGCTTAGTCGGGTGGGGGGAGCTCTCCTACGAGCAGTACTTC	NA	NA	TRBV7-9	TRBJ2-7
CAWSVWGGNTGELFF	TGTGCCTGGAGTGTATGGGGGGGGAACACCGGGGAGCTGTTTTTT	TRBD2	NA	TRBV30	TRBJ2-2
CASRQYTEAFF	TGTGCCAGCAGACAGTACACTGAAGCTTTCTTT	NA	NA	TRBV3-1/TRBV3-2	TRBJ1-1
CASSLTLEQFF	TGTGCCAGCAGCTTAACTCTTGAGCAGTTCTTC	NA	NA	TRBV7-2	TRBJ2-1
CARDGGALNTEAFF	TGTGCACGGGACGGGGGGGCCCTGAACACTGAAGCTTTCTTT	NA	NA	TRBV30	TRBJ1-1
CARQGKGTQYF	TGCGCCAGACAGGGTAAGGGCACGCAGTATTTT	NA	NA	TRBV10-1	TRBJ2-3
CASSDLRRDRGRSGYTF	TGTGCCAGCAGTGATCTACGCCGGGACAGGGGGCGGAGTGGCTACACCTTC	TRBD1	NA	TRBV6-1	TRBJ1-2
CASSLGGGSNGYTF	TGTGCCAGCAGCTTAGGAGGGGGAAGCAATGGCTACACCTTC	NA	NA	TRBV7-9	TRBJ1-2
CASGINRGSYEQYF	TGCGCCAGCGGCATCAACAGGGGCTCCTACGAGCAGTACTTC	TRBD1	NA	TRBV5-1	TRBJ2-7
CASSLAGTQATEAFF	TGTGCCAGCAGCTTGGCCGGGACTCAAGCCACTGAAGCTTTCTTT	NA	NA	TRBV5-4	TRBJ1-1
CASSQVAGRQGPPPLHF	TGCGCCAGCAGCCAAGTAGCCGGGAGACAGGGTCCGCCACCCCTCCACTTT	TRBD1	NA	TRBV4-1	TRBJ1-6
CASSPGQFYGYTF	TGTGCCAGCAGCCCCGGACAGTTCTATGGCTACACCTTC	NA	NA	TRBV7-9	TRBJ1-2
CASSLTAGGYDEQFF	TGCGCCAGCAGCTTAACAGCGGGGGGGTACGATGAGCAGTTCTTC	TRBD2	NA	TRBV5-1	TRBJ2-1
CASSVTGGYTEAFF	TGTGCCAGCAGTGTAACAGGGGGCTACACTGAAGCTTTCTTT	TRBD1	NA	TRBV2	TRBJ1-1
CATSGGYQETQYF	TGTGCTACCTCCGGGGGGTACCAAGAGACCCAGTACTTC	TRBD2	NA	TRBV7-7	TRBJ2-5
CASRPGNYGYTF	TGTGCCAGCCGACCGGGGAACTATGGCTACACCTTC	NA	NA	TRBV6-5	TRBJ1-2
CASSLGQGSSGNTIYF	TGTGCCAGCAGCCTAGGACAGGGATCCTCAGGAAACACCATATATTTT	TRBD1	NA	TRBV9	TRBJ1-3
CASTSPGGSEQYF	TGTGCCAGCACCTCACCGGGGGGAAGCGAGCAGTACTTC	TRBD2	once	TRBV28	TRBJ2-7
CASSTRRTGGSSTSEQYF	TGTGCCAGCAGCACTCGGAGGACAGGGGGCAGCTCAACTTCCGAGCAGTACTTC	TRBD1	NA	TRBV3-1/TRBV3-2	TRBJ2-7
CATSLSSGGPNSDTQYF	TGTGCCACCAGTTTGTCTAGCGGGGGGCCTAATTCAGATACGCAGTATTTT	TRBD2	NA	TRBV15	TRBJ2-3
CASSVGPAGNQPQHF	TGTGCCAGCTCTGTGGGGCCAGCCGGCAATCAGCCCCAGCATTTT	NA	few	TRBV18	TRBJ1-5
CSARGLMNTEAFF	TGCAGCGCCAGGGGTCTTATGAACACTGAAGCTTTCTTT	NA	NA	TRBV29-1	TRBJ1-1
CASSLDGGAGQPQHF	TGTGCCAGCAGCTTAGATGGGGGGGCCGGTCAGCCCCAGCATTTT	NA	NA	TRBV11-2	TRBJ1-5
CASSAGGQNTEAFF	TGTGCCAGCAGCGCGGGAGGGCAGAACACTGAAGCTTTCTTT	NA	NA	TRBV5-4	TRBJ1-1
CASSPGTNEQYF	TGTGCCAGCAGCCCGGGGACAAATGAGCAGTACTTC	NA	NA	TRBV7-9	TRBJ2-7
CASSYEGLAGSGELFF	TGTGCCAGCAGTTACGAGGGACTAGCGGGGTCCGGGGAGCTGTTTTTT	TRBD2	NA	TRBV9	TRBJ2-2
CASSAYPSGGAGTDTQYF	TGTGCCAGCAGTGCCTACCCTAGCGGGGGGGCCGGTACAGATACGCAGTATTTT	TRBD2	NA	TRBV6-4	TRBJ2-3
CASRENRPATQHF	TGTGCCAGCAGGGAAAACAGGCCCGCGACCCAGCATTTT	NA	NA	TRBV28	TRBJ1-5